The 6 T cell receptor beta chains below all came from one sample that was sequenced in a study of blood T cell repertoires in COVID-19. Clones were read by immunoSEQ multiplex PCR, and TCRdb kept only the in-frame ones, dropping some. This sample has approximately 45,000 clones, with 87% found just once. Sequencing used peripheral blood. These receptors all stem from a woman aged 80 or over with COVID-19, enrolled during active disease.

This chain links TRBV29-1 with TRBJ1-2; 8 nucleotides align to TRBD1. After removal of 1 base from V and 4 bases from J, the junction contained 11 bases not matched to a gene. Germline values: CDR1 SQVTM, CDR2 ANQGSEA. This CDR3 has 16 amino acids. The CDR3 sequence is CSVEGEGGQGLYGYTF. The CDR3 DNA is TGCAGCGTTGAAGGGGAGGGAGGACAGGGCCTCTATGGCTACACCTTC.

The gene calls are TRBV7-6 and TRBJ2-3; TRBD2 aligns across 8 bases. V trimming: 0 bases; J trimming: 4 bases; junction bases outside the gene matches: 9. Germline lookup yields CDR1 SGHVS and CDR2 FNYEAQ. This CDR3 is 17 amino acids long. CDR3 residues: CASSLAPPGGASDTQYF. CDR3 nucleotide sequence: TGTGCCAGCAGCTTAGCGCCCCCGGGGGGGGCCTCAGATACGCAGTATTTT.

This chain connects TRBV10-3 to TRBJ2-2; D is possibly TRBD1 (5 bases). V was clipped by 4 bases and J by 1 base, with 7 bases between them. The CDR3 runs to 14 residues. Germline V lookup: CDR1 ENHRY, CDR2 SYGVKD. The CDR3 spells CAISGTKNTGELFF. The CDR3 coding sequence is TGTGCCATCAGTGGGACAAAGAACACCGGGGAGCTGTTTTTT.

In DNA, the CDR3 is TGTGCCAGCAGCTCCGGGACTAGCGCCTCCTACGAGCAGTACTTC. Translation: CASSSGTSASYEQYF. The gene calls are TRBV7-2 and TRBJ2-7, with TRBD2 identical over 10 bases. The CDR3 contains 15 residues. Per germline, CDR1 SGHTA and CDR2 FQGNSA. The J segment lost 0 bases and the V segment lost 4 bases, leaving 3 bases of the junction unmatched.

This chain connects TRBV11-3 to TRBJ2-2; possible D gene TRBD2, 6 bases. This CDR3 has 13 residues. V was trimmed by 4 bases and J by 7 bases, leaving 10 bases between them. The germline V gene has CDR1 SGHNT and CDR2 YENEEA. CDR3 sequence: CASSSRGFGELFF. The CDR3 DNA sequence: TGTGCCAGCAGCTCACGGGGGTTCGGGGAGCTGTTTTTT. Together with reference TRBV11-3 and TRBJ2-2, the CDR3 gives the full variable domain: EAGVVQSPRYKIIEKKQPVAFWCNPISGHNTLYWYLQNLGQGPELLIRYENEEAVDDSQLPKDRFSAERLKGVDSTLKIQPAELGDSAVYLCASSSRGFGELFFGEGSRLTVL.

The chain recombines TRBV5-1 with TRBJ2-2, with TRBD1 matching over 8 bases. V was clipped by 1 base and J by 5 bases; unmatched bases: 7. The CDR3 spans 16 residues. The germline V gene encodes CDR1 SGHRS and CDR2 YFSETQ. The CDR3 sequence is CASSLTRQGSTGELFF. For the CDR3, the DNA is TGCGCCAGCAGCTTGACACGACAGGGGTCGACCGGGGAGCTGTTTTTT.